This T cell receptor beta chain comes out of a study of blood T cell repertoires in COVID-19. While infection was still active, Seattle patients were enrolled and then followed longitudinally. Germline CDR1 is SGHAT and CDR2 is FQNNGV. The CDR3 runs to 15 residues. Trimming took off 5 bases at V and 0 bases at J, with 13 bases between the two ends. In the authors' workflow: Counts of nucleated cells, estimated from reference gene primer amplification, were obtained. Assay: immunoSEQ multiplex PCR; the TCRdb copy retains only in-frame clones and omits some. The V and J calls and the clone size are those of that table, but D and trimming were determined from the DNA. The table has approximately 180,000 clones, roughly 80% seen once.

The sequence was obtained from a woman older than 75 with COVID-19, enrolled during active disease. This chain uses TRBV11-2 with TRBJ2-5, with a tentative D call TRBD1 (6 bases). Sequencing was performed on peripheral blood. The CDR3 is CASSPPGQNQETQYF. CDR3 nucleotides: TGTGCCAGCAGCCCCCCCGGACAGAACCAAGAGACCCAGTACTTC.